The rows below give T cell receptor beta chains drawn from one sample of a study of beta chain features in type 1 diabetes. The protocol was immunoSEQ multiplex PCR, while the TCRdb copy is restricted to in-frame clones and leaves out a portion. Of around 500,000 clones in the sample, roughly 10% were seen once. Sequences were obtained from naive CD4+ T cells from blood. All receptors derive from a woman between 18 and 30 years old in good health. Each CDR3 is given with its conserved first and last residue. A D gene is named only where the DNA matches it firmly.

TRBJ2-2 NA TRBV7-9 CASSLSRSSAGELFF
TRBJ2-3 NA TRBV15 CATSRPGTTQYF
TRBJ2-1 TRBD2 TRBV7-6 CASSPRLAGAYNEQFF
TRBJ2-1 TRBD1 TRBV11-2 CASSYRQGLNEQFF
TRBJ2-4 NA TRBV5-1 CASRGLAKNIQYF
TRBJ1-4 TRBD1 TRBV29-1 CSARTGGREKLFF
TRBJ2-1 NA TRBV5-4 CASSLQGSSYNEQFF
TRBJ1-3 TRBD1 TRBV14 CASSPRQGRDTIYF
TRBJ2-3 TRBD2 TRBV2 CATRSGGARADTQYF
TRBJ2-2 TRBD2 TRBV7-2 CASKIAGGSGELFF
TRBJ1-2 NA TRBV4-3 CASSQNHRANYGYTF
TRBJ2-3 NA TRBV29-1 CSGWDPYTDTQYF
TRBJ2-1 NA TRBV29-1 CSVVLSGAYNEQFF